These 3 T cell receptor beta chains were all obtained from the same sample, sequenced in a study of T cells expressing NK-cell markers. After re-calling the 5' RACE reads, TCRdb lists one entry per CDR3 protein, DNA absent. Its clone listing holds some 390,000 distinct CDR3 sequences. The sample was blood T cells: a sorted CD56 or NKG2C T cell subset, CD4+ or CD8+ T cells, or bulk PBMC T cells (not recorded which). These receptors came from a woman aged 45-59 years in good health.

This rearrangement joins TRBV27 to TRBJ2-7; TCRdb names TRBD1, which stays unverified in the absence of DNA. This CDR3 has 17 residues. CDR1 MNHEY and CDR2 SMNVEV come from the germline V gene (reference sequence). The CDR3 sequence is CASSLRQDRELAYEQYF.

The chain recombines TRBV12-3 or TRBV12-4 with TRBJ2-1; the D gene TCRdb calls, TRBD1, cannot be checked with no DNA. The CDR3 is made up of 17 amino acids. The CDR3 protein is CASNFPRGGSSYNEQFF.

CDR3 sequence reads: CATSDSYSGYTGELFF. The rearrangement joins TRBV24-1 to TRBJ2-2; TCRdb picks TRBD2, but there is no DNA to check that call. CDR1 and CDR2 (germline): KGHDR, SFDVKD. The CDR3 consists of 16 residues.